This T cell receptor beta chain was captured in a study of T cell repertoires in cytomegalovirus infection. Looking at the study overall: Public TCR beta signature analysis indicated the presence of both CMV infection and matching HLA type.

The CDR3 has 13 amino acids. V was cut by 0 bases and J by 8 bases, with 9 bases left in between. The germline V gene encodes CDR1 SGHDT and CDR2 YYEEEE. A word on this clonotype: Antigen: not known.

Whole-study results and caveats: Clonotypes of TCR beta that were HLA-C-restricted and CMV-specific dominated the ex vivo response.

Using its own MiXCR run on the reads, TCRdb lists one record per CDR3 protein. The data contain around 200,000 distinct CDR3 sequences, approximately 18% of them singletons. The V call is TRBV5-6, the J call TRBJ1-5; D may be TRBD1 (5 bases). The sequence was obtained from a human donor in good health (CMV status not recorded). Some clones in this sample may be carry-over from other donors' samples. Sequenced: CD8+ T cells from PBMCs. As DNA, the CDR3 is TGTGCCAGCAGCTTGGCAGGGATTGAGCCCCAGCATTTT. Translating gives CASSLAGIEPQHF.